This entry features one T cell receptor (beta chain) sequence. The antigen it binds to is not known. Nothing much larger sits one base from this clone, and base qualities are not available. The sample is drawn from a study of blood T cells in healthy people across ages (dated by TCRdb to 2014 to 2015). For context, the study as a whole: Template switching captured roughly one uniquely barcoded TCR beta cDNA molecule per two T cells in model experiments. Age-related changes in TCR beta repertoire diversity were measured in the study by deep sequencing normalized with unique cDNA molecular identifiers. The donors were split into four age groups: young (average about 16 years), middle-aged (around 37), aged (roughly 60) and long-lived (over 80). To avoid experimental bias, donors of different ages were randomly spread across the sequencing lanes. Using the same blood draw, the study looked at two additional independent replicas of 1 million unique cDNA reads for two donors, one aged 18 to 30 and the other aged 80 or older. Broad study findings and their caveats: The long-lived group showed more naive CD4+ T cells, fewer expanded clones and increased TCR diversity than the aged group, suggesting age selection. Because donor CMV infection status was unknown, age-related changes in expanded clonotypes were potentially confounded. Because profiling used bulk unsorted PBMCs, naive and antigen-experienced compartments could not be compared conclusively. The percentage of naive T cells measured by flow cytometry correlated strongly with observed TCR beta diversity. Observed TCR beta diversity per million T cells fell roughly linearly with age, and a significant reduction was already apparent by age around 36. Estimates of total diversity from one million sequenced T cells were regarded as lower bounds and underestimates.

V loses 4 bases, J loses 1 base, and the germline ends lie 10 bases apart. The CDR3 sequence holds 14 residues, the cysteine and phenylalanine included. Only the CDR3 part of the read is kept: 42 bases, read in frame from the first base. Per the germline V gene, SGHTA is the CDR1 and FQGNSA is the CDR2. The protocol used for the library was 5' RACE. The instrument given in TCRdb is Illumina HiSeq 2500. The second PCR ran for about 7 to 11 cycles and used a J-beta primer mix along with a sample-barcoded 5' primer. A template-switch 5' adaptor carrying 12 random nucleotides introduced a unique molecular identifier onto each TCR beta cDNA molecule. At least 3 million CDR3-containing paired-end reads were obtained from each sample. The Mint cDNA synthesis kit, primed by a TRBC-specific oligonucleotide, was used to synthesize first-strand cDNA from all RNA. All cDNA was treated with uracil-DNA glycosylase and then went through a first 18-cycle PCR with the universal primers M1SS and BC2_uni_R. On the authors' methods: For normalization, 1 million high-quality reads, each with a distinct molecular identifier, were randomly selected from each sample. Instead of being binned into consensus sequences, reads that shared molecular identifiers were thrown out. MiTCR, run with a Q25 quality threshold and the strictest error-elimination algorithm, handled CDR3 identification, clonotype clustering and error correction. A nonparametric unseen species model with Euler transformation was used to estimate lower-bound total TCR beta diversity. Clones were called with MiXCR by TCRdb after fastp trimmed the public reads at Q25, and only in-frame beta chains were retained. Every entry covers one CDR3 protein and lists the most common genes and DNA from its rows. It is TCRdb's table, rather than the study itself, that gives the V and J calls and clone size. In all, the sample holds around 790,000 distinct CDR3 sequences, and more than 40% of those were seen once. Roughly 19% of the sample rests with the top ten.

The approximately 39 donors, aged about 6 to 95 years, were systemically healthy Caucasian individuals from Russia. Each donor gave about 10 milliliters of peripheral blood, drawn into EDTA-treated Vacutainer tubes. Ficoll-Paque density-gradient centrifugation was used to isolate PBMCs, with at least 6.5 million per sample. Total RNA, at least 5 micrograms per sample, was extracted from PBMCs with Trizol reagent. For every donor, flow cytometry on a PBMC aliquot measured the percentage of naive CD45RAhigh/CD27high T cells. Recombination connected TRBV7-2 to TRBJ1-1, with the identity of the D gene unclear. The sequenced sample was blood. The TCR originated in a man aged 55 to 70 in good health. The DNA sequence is TGTGCCAGCAGCTCCGTGGGTGGGAACACTGAAGCTTTCTTT. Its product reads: CASSSVGGNTEAFF.